The source of this TCR beta chain is a study of shared clonotypes between healthy human individuals. Across the whole study: Samples came from two female and a few male donors aged 18 to 49.

Comment on this clone: Its antigen is undetermined.

Using roughly 180 ng DNA, 30,000 to 35,000 T cell genomes, the sorted-subset replicate PCRs were run. Authors' analysis steps: As immunoSEQ supplied junction-only sequences (without quality scores), filtering differed. Assay used: immunoSEQ multiplex PCR; TCRdb lists only in-frame clones, some missing. The V and J calls and clone size were taken over from that table, and D and trimming were inferred from the DNA. The table records 650,000 to 700,000 clones, 90% of them present only once. Study observations and caveats: Memory subsets generally showed lower estimated richness than naive subsets.

Per the germline V gene, CDR1 is LGHNA and CDR2 is YSLEER. The CDR3 has 15 residues. V trimming: 3 bases; J trimming: 1 base; junction bases outside the gene matches: 5. This chain connects TRBV4-3 to TRBJ1-2; 7 bases agree with TRBD1. The clonotype was recovered from a man aged 18 to 29 in good health. Some clones in this sample may be carry-over from other donors' samples. Sequencing was performed on memory CD8+ T cells from PBMCs. The subset was: CD45RO+ cells pooled with CCR7-negative TemRA cells. CDR3 in amino acids: CASSHHRGGNYGYTF. In DNA, the CDR3 is TGCGCCAGCAGCCATCACAGGGGAGGTAACTATGGCTACACCTTC.